A selection of T cell receptor beta chains follows, all from one sample in a study of shared clonotypes between healthy human individuals. Generated by immunoSEQ multiplex PCR, the TCRdb table keeps only in-frame clones and is missing some. This sample yields under 1 million clones, of which around 93% are seen a single time; less than 25% belongs to the top ten. Sequenced material: naive CD8+ T cells sorted from blood. The receptors were sampled from a man aged 25-45 years in good health. The CDR3 runs from the conserved cysteine through the conserved F or W. Each record gives: J gene, V gene, D gene, CDR3 length, clone size, CDR3 DNA, CDR3 protein. D genes are given only for firm matches. Some rows mark clone size as missing; the rest say once, few, many or name a class of expanded clone.

TRBJ1-3 TRBV5-8 NA 17 NA TGTGCCAGCAGCAGTTGGGGGGTCGGGTCCTCTGGAAACACCATATATTTT CASSSWGVGSSGNTIYF
TRBJ2-3 TRBV7-9 TRBD2 17 NA TGTGCCAGCAGCTCCCCTCTAGCGGGAGGGTGGACAGATACGCAGTATTTT CASSSPLAGGWTDTQYF
TRBJ2-3 TRBV14 NA 13 NA TGTGCCAGCAGCCGCGTAAATACAGATACGCAGTATTTT CASSRVNTDTQYF
TRBJ2-5 TRBV7-9 TRBD2 18 NA TGTGCCAGCAGCCCCGGGACTAGCGGGAGAACGTTAAGGGAGACCCAGTACTTC CASSPGTSGRTLRETQYF
TRBJ2-5 TRBV30 TRBD2 16 NA TGTGCCTGGAACAGACTAGCGGGAGGCTCCTTAGAGACCCAGTACTTC CAWNRLAGGSLETQYF
TRBJ2-5 TRBV18 NA 15 NA TGTGCCAGCTCACCACCCAGGTCATTCCAAGAGACCCAGTACTTC CASSPPRSFQETQYF
TRBJ1-4 TRBV7-9 NA 15 few TGTGCCAGCAGCTCGGACTCGGCAACTAATGAAAAACTGTTTTTT CASSSDSATNEKLFF
TRBJ2-7 TRBV29-1 NA 13 NA TGCAGCGTGAGGGTGGAGAGCTCCTACGAGCAGTACTTC CSVRVESSYEQYF
TRBJ2-1 TRBV27 NA 14 NA TGTGCCAGCAGCGGGGCGGGGATCTACAATGAGCAGTTCTTC CASSGAGIYNEQFF
TRBJ2-2 TRBV14 TRBD2 17 NA TGTGCCAGCAGCCATCGACTAGCGGGAGTGAACACCGGGGAGCTGTTTTTT CASSHRLAGVNTGELFF
TRBJ2-3 TRBV6-9 TRBD1 18 NA TGTGCCAGCAGTTGCATGTCTGGGGCCGTACAGGGGGCAGATACGCAGTATTTT CASSCMSGAVQGADTQYF
TRBJ2-7 TRBV5-6 NA 17 NA TGTGCCAGCAGCTTGAATAGGGATAATGTAAACTCCTACGAGCAGTACTTC CASSLNRDNVNSYEQYF
TRBJ2-3 TRBV27 TRBD1 16 NA TGTGCCAGCAGTTTAAGGACAGGGAGCGTGGTAGATACGCAGTATTTT CASSLRTGSVVDTQYF
TRBJ2-3 TRBV5-4 TRBD2 17 NA TGTGCCAGCTGCCGGAGGTCTAGCGGGGTGGGCACAGATACGCAGTATTTT CASCRRSSGVGTDTQYF
TRBJ1-5 TRBV7-8 TRBD1 18 NA TGTGCCAGCAGCCCATACTCAGGGACAGGGCCAGGCAATCAGCCCCAGCATTTT CASSPYSGTGPGNQPQHF
TRBJ1-2 TRBV29-1 TRBD1 14 NA TGCAGCGTAGACAGGGAAGAAATAGGCTATGGCTACACCTTC CSVDREEIGYGYTF
TRBJ2-1 TRBV11-2 TRBD2 16 NA TGTGCCAGCCGCCCCCCCCTGACTAGCGGGAGTCATGAGCAGTTCTTC CASRPPLTSGSHEQFF
TRBJ1-2 TRBV5-1 NA 15 NA TGCGCCAGCAGCCCGGGGAGGGGGGCGTCCGTAGGCTACACCTTC CASSPGRGASVGYTF
TRBJ2-1 TRBV27 NA 13 NA TGTGCCAGCAGCAGCGGCTCCTACAATGAGCAGTTCTTC CASSSGSYNEQFF
TRBJ2-1 TRBV6-5 TRBD2 16 NA TGTGCCAGCAGTTACGCGGGAGAGACTAGCGGAGATAAGCAGTTCTTC CASSYAGETSGDKQFF
TRBJ2-7 TRBV27 NA 15 NA TGTGCCAGCAGTCATACCGGGACTGGGAACTACGAGCAGTACTTC CASSHTGTGNYEQYF
TRBJ1-3 TRBV7-6 TRBD1 17 NA TGTGCCAGCAGCTCGACGGACAGGGGCCTTACTGGAAACACCATATATTTT CASSSTDRGLTGNTIYF
TRBJ2-2 TRBV7-8 TRBD1 16 NA TGTGCCAGCAGACTTTTTCGACAGGGAGAAGGCGGGGAGCTGTTTTTT CASRLFRQGEGGELFF
TRBJ2-7 TRBV6-6 NA 12 NA TGTGCCAGCAGCTTAGACGGGGGCGAGCAGTACTTC CASSLDGGEQYF
TRBJ2-1 TRBV29-1 NA 13 NA TGCAGCGCCCCGACGGGTTCCTACAATGAGCAGTTCTTC CSAPTGSYNEQFF
TRBJ2-1 TRBV7-9 NA 11 NA TGTGCCAGCAGCTCCGCGGAGGAGCAGTTCTTC CASSSAEEQFF
TRBJ2-7 TRBV28 NA 11 NA TGTGCCAGCAGTTTAGGGGCAGGGCAGTACTTC CASSLGAGQYF
TRBJ2-1 TRBV7-9 NA 12 few TGTGCCAGCAGCCTAGGGACATCTGAGCAGTTCTTC CASSLGTSEQFF
TRBJ2-5 TRBV30 TRBD2 15 NA TGTGCCTGGAGTTCGGGAGACGGGAGGGGGGCGGCCCAGTACTTC CAWSSGDGRGAAQYF
TRBJ2-3 TRBV5-1 TRBD2 20 NA TGCGCCAGCAGCTTGGCCCCAGTGACTAGCGTCAAAGAGGGCACAGATACGCAGTATTTT CASSLAPVTSVKEGTDTQYF
TRBJ1-1 TRBV27 TRBD1 15 once TGTGCCAGCAGTCCCCAGGGACAGGGGAAGCCTGAAGCTTTCTTT CASSPQGQGKPEAFF
TRBJ2-1 TRBV11-2 NA 13 NA TGTCTCTCCTCGGGACAACCAAACAATGAGCAGTTCTTC CLSSGQPNNEQFF
TRBJ2-7 TRBV7-9 TRBD2 15 NA TGTGCCAGCAGCCGGTTAGCGGGTAGCTCCTACGAGCAGTACTTC CASSRLAGSSYEQYF
TRBJ2-7 TRBV7-6 TRBD1 13 NA TGTGCCAGCAGCTTAGGGGACAGTTACGAGCAGTACTTC CASSLGDSYEQYF
TRBJ2-7 TRBV6-1 NA 14 NA TGTGCCAGCAGTGAATGGCAGGGGGGCCTCGAGCAGTACTTC CASSEWQGGLEQYF
TRBJ1-2 TRBV11-2 NA 16 NA TGTGCCAGCAGCCTGACTACGACGGGACCGCCAAATTTCTACACCTTC CASSLTTTGPPNFYTF
TRBJ2-7 TRBV5-5 NA 15 NA TGTGCCAGCAGCCCCTTAGCGACCTTCTCCTACGAGCAGTACTTC CASSPLATFSYEQYF
TRBJ2-7 TRBV2 NA 13 NA TGTGCCAGCAGTGAGCCAGGGACCTACGAGCAGTACTTC CASSEPGTYEQYF
TRBJ1-2 TRBV5-4 TRBD1 12 NA TGTGCCAGCAGGGAGGGACAGGGCAGCTACACCTTC CASREGQGSYTF
TRBJ2-3 TRBV27 TRBD1 19 NA TGTGCCAGCAGCTTAGCAGGGGGCAGGTTAGGGGGCCCGGGAGATACGCAGTATTTT CASSLAGGRLGGPGDTQYF
TRBJ2-1 TRBV2 NA 19 NA TGTGCCAGCAATTTGGCCATTCTACAAACCGAACGGGACGTCGATGAGCAGTTCTTC CASNLAILQTERDVDEQFF
TRBJ2-7 TRBV11-1 NA 13 NA TGTGCCAGCAGCTTAGAGAATCCCTACGAGCAGTACTTC CASSLENPYEQYF
TRBJ2-1 TRBV27 NA 16 NA TGTGCCAGCCGGACTGGCGCCTTCTACTCCTACAATGAGCAGTTCTTC CASRTGAFYSYNEQFF
TRBJ2-7 TRBV11-2 NA 13 once TGTGCCAGCAGCTTAGCTCGTCAGTACGAGCAGTACTTC CASSLARQYEQYF
TRBJ2-1 TRBV4-1 TRBD2 16 NA TGCGCCAGCAGCGCTAGCGGGAGGGCTTTATACAATGAGCAGTTCTTC CASSASGRALYNEQFF
TRBJ1-1 TRBV7-9 NA 15 NA TGTGCCAGCAGCCCTTCGGTTTTCGATAACACTGAAGCTTTCTTT CASSPSVFDNTEAFF
TRBJ2-7 TRBV6-6 TRBD2 16 NA TGTGCCAGCAGTTCCCATCTAGCGGGAGAGTCCTACGAGCAGTACTTC CASSSHLAGESYEQYF
TRBJ2-7 TRBV2 NA 13 NA TGTGCCAGCGCAGCGAGCGGTGCTCACGAGCAGTACTTC CASAASGAHEQYF
TRBJ2-7 TRBV11-2 TRBD2 15 NA TGTGCCAGCAGCTTATCCGGGACTAGCCGCTACGAGCAGTACTTC CASSLSGTSRYEQYF
TRBJ2-1 TRBV5-8 NA 13 NA TGTGCCAGCATCCCCCCGGGGGCGAATGAGCAGTTCTTC CASIPPGANEQFF
TRBJ2-1 TRBV7-9 NA 13 NA TGTGCCAGCAGCTACGGACTGAACAATGAGCAGTTCTTC CASSYGLNNEQFF
TRBJ2-7 TRBV4-1 TRBD2 15 NA TGCGCCAGCAGCCCGAGCGGGACGGAAGAATACGAGCAGTACTTC CASSPSGTEEYEQYF
TRBJ2-5 TRBV9 TRBD1 14 NA TGTGCCAGCAGCGTAGGAGGGGGACAGGAGACCCAGTACTTC CASSVGGGQETQYF